These 5 T cell receptor beta chains were all obtained from the same sample, sequenced in a study of blood T cell repertoires in COVID-19. Repertoires were generated with immunoSEQ multiplex PCR, while TCRdb's copy carries only in-frame clones and drops some. The sample contains 300,000 to 400,000 clones, roughly 87% of which appear only once. Sequencing used PBMCs or T cells enriched from blood (not recorded which). Receptor source: a woman aged 25 to 39 who had recovered from COVID-19.

The chain links TRBV6-5 to TRBJ1-2; D gene uncertain. The CDR3 extends over 13 amino acids. Per the germline V gene, CDR1 is MNHEY and CDR2 is SVGAGI. Between the trimmed V and J ends, which lost 2 bases and 4 bases, there was a span of 8 bases. The CDR3 sequence: CASSYSQAYGYTF. CDR3 sequence (DNA): TGTGCCAGCAGTTACAGCCAAGCCTATGGCTACACCTTC.

This chain connects TRBV7-8 to TRBJ1-6; D unresolved. The CDR3 runs 16 residues. Trimming took off 6 bases at V and 8 bases at J, with 20 bases between the two ends. CDR1 and CDR2 (germline): SGHVS, FQNEAQ. CDR3 nucleotides: TGTGCCAGCAGTCGAGGAGGGTCTTCAGCTTATTCACCCCTCCACTTT. It specifies CASSRGGSSAYSPLHF.

The chain is built from TRBV3-1 (or the pseudogene TRBV3-2) and TRBJ1-4, with D hard to call. Germline CDR1 is LGHDT and CDR2 is YNNKEL (reference sequence). The V end lost 4 bases, the J end lost 7 bases, and 4 bases lay between the germline ends. CDR3 length equals 11 residues. The CDR3 region is CASSPGEKLFF. The CDR3 DNA reads as TGTGCCAGCAGCCCCGGTGAAAAACTGTTTTTT.

V and J are TRBV6-5 and TRBJ1-2; the match to TRBD1 covers 7 bases. From germline, CDR1 is MNHEY and CDR2 SVGAGI. V gave up 0 bases and J gave up 4 bases; unmatched junction bases: 8. The CDR3 extends over 16 amino acids. The CDR3, as DNA: TGTGCCAGCAGTTACTCGGGTTTTCCAGGGGGCTATGGCTACACCTTC. Protein sequence: CASSYSGFPGGYGYTF.

This chain's CDR3 is CASSLELAPRSTEAFF. CDR3 nucleotides: TGCGCCAGCAGCTTGGAATTGGCTCCGAGGAGCACTGAAGCTTTCTTT. This chain uses TRBV5-1 with TRBJ1-1, with D unclear. Germline CDR1 and CDR2: SGHRS and YFSETQ. The CDR3 loop spans 16 amino acids. Trimming shortened V by 0 bases and J by 4 bases, and 16 bases separated the two germline ends. The full variable domain, in which reference TRBV5-1 and TRBJ1-1 provide the parts outside the CDR3, is KAGVTQTPRYLIKTRGQQVTLSCSPISGHRSVSWYQQTPGQGLQFLFEYFSETQRNKGNFPGRFSGRQFSNSRSEMNVSTLELGDSALYLCASSLELAPRSTEAFFGQGTRLTVV.